This TCR beta chain was captured by sequencing in a study of technical replicates of blood from a handful of donors. Clones were read by immunoSEQ multiplex PCR, and TCRdb kept only the in-frame ones, dropping some. Of approximately 81,000 clones in the sample, approximately 78% were seen once. The V gene's germline CDR1 is SGHVS and CDR2 FQNEAQ. V dropped 1 base and J dropped 7; count of bases not matched to a gene: 5. The CDR3 is 15 amino acids. The TCR was taken from a human donor in good health. Some clones in this sample may be carry-over from other donors' samples. The chain employs TRBV7-8 and TRBJ2-1; 9 positions match TRBD2. Sequencing used PBMCs. CDR3 protein: CASSLVSSGANEQFF. The CDR3, as DNA: TGTGCCAGCAGCTTAGTATCTAGCGGGGCGAATGAGCAGTTCTTC.